This T cell receptor (beta chain) comes out of a study of neurological immune-mediated disorders. 5'RACE generated cDNA with 10-nucleotide random UMIs. A single record per CDR3 protein comes from TCRdb applying MiXCR to the 5' RACE reads. The profile covers tens of thousands of distinct CDR3 sequences, with over 5.5% appearing a single time and approximately 1.5% taken by the ten largest. For sorted libraries, the input was about 1 million CD4+ or CD8+ T cells. This clonotype has only a few counts. Germline loops: CDR1 MNHNY, CDR2 SVGAGI (reference sequence). The CDR3 spans 14 residues. The V end was cut by 0 bases, the J end by 1 base, with 6 bases between.

The sequenced material came from CD4+ T cells from blood. The TCR originated in a woman aged 18-29 years with multiple sclerosis. The chain joins TRBV6-6 to TRBJ1-1; D is unclear. CDR3 protein: CASSYSEGNTEAFF. For the CDR3, the DNA is TGTGCCAGCAGTTACTCCGAGGGGAACACTGAAGCTTTCTTT.